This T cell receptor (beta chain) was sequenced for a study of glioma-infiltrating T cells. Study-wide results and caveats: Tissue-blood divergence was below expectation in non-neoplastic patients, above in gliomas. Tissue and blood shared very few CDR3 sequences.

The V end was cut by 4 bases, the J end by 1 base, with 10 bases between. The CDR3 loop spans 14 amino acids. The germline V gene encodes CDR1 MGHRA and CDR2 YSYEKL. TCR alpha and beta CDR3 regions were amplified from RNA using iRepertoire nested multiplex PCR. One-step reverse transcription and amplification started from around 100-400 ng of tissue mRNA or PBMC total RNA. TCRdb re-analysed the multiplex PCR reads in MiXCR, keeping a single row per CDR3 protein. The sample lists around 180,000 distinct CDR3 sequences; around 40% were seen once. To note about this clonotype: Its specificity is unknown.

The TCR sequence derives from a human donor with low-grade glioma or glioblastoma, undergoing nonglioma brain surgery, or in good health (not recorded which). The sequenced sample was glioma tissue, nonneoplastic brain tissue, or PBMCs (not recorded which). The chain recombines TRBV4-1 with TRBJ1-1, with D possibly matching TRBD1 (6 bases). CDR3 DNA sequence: TGCGCCAGCAGCCCTACCAGGGGGAACACTGAAGCTTTCTTT. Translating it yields CASSPTRGNTEAFF.